This TCR beta chain was identified in a study of control samples from healthy donors and cancer patients. This CDR3 contains 16 residues. Germline V CDR1 and CDR2: LNHDA, SQIVND (reference sequence). V was clipped by 3 bases and J by 0 bases, with 12 bases between them. Generated by immunoSEQ multiplex PCR, the TCRdb table keeps only in-frame clones and is missing some. The data show roughly 40,000 clones, approximately 90% seen once. The sample taken for sequencing was blood. The chain carries TRBV19 and TRBJ1-5; D unclear. The origin of this receptor is a woman in her forties or fifties in good health. The CDR3 nucleotides read TGTGCCAGTAGTATCGGGTTTGTAGCTAGCAATCAGCCCCAGCATTTT. It yields the protein CASSIGFVASNQPQHF.